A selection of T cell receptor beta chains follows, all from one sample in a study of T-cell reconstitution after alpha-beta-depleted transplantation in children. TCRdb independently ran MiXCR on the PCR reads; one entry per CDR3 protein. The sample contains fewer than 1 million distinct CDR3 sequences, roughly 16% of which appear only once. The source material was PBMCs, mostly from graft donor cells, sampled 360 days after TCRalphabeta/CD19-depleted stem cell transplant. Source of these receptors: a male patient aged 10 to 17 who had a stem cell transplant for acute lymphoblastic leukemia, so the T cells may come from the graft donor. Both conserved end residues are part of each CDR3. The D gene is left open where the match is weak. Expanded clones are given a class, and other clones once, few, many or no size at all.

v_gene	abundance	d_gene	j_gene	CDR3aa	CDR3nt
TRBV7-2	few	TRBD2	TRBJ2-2	CASSLRLAGVRIRNTGELFF	TGTGCCAGCAGCTTAAGGCTAGCGGGAGTACGGATAAGGAACACCGGGGAGCTGTTTTTT
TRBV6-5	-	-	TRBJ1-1	CASSYYTGMSNTEAFF	TGTGCCAGCAGTTACTACACAGGGATGTCGAACACTGAAGCTTTCTTT
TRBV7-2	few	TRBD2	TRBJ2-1	CASSLDGLALNEQFF	TGTGCCAGCAGCTTAGATGGACTAGCGTTAAATGAGCAGTTCTTC
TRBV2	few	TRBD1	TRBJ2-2	CASREDRGHSGELFF	TGTGCCAGCAGGGAGGACAGGGGGCATAGCGGGGAGCTGTTTTTT
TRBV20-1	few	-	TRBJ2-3	CSATLVLLTDTQYF	TGCAGTGCCACCTTGGTTCTACTCACAGATACGCAGTATTTT
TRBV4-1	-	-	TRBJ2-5	CASSQELQETQYF	TGCGCCAGCAGCCAGGAACTCCAAGAGACCCAGTACTTC
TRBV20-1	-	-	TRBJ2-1	CSARDTKDYNYNEQFF	TGCAGTGCTAGAGATACGAAGGACTATAACTACAATGAGCAGTTCTTC
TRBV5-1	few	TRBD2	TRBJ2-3	CASSLTPGLAGVTQYF	TGCGCCAGCAGCTTGACTCCGGGACTAGCGGGAGTCACGCAGTATTTT
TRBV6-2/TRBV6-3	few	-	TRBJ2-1	CASLGLLGSNEQFF	TGTGCCAGCCTGGGACTCCTGGGTTCCAATGAGCAGTTCTTC
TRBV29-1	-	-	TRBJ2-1	CSVEGGKISYNEQFF	TGCAGCGTTGAAGGGGGGAAAATCTCCTACAATGAGCAGTTCTTC
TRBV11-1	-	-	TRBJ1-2	CASRTLAGRLGYTF	TGTGCCAGCAGGACTTTGGCGGGGAGGTTGGGCTACACCTTC
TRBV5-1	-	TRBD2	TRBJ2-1	CASSSLTSGRVNEQFF	TGCGCCAGCAGCTCCCTGACTAGCGGGAGGGTAAATGAGCAGTTCTTC
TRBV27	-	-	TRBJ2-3	CASSLTDPRDTQYF	TGTGCCAGCAGTTTGACAGATCCCAGGGATACGCAGTATTTT
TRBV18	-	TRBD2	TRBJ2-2	CASCRTSGRDTGELFF	TGTGCCAGCTGCCGAACTAGCGGGAGAGACACCGGGGAGCTGTTTTTT
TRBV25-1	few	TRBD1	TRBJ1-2	CASQLLRGGKGQGFNYGYTF	TGTGCCAGCCAGCTCCTCCGAGGGGGAAAGGGACAGGGATTTAACTATGGCTACACCTTC
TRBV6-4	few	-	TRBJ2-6	CASSVWAGANVLTF	TGTGCCAGCAGTGTATGGGCTGGGGCCAACGTCCTGACTTTC
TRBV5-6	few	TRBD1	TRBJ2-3	CASSFRDTGGTDTQYF	TGTGCCAGCAGCTTCAGGGATACAGGGGGCACAGATACGCAGTATTTT
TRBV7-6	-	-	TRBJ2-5	CASSFAGSQETQYF	TGTGCCAGCAGCTTTGCCGGGAGCCAAGAGACCCAGTACTTC
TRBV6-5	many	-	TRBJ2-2	CASSYKGGTNTGELFF	TGTGCCAGCAGTTATAAAGGGGGAACGAACACCGGGGAGCTGTTTTTT
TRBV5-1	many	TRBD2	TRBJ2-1	CASSLGLASYNEQFF	TGCGCCAGCAGCTTAGGACTAGCATCCTACAATGAGCAGTTCTTC
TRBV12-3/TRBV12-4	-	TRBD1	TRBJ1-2	CASSLTGVYGYTF	TGTGCCAGCAGCCTGACAGGGGTTTATGGCTACACCTTC
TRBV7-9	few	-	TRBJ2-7	CASSNTRDYEQYF	TGTGCCAGCAGCAATACCCGGGACTACGAGCAGTACTTC